Described below is a single T cell receptor (beta chain) sequence and its context. The assay was immunoSEQ multiplex PCR, and TCRdb's table has in-frame clones only and misses some. This sample yields under 40,000 clones, of which roughly 88% are seen a single time; about 32% belongs to the top ten. With 6 bases removed from V and 2 bases from J, the gap between germline ends came to 20 bases. The CDR3 has 16 residues. CDR1 and CDR2 (germline): MDHEN, SYDVKM. This sample stems from a study of blood T cell repertoires in COVID-19. The rearrangement joins TRBV28 to TRBJ2-7; a weak D match, TRBD2 (6 bases). The source of this sequence is a man aged 65 to 85 with active COVID-19. The sequenced sample consisted of peripheral blood. The CDR3 loop is CASSWRGGPSPYEQYF. The CDR3 DNA is TGTGCCAGCAGCTGGAGGGGCGGCCCTAGCCCCTACGAGCAGTACTTC.